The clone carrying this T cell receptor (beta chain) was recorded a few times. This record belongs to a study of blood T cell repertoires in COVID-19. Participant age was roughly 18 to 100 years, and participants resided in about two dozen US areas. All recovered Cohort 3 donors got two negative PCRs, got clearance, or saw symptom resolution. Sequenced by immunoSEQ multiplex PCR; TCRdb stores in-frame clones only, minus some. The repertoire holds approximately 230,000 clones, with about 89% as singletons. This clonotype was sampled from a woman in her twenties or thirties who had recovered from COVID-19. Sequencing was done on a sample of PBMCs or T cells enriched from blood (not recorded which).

The CDR3 nucleotides read TGTGCCAGCAGCGTAGGTAACAGGCTTAACACTGAAGCTTTCTTT. Amino acid sequence: CASSVGNRLNTEAFF. V and J are TRBV9 and TRBJ1-1, with a possible D match to TRBD1 (5 bases). Germline V gene data show CDR1 as SGDLS and CDR2 as YYNGEE. The V end lost 0 bases, the J end lost 2 bases, and 11 bases lay between the germline ends. The CDR3 sequence is 15 residues long. Drawing the rest from reference TRBV9 and TRBJ1-1, the complete variable domain is DSGVTQTPKHLITATGQRVTLRCSPRSGDLSVYWYQQSLDQGLQFLIQYYNGEERAKGNILERFSAQQFPDLHSELNLSSLELGDSALYFCASSVGNRLNTEAFFGQGTRLTVV.